Given below is one TCR beta chain in context. The data derive from a study of control samples from healthy donors and cancer patients. The CDR3 has 14 amino acids. The germline V gene has CDR1 SGHTA and CDR2 FQGNSA. Trimming took off 1 base at V and 5 bases at J, with 11 bases between the two ends. Profiling relied on immunoSEQ multiplex PCR, and the TCRdb table lists in-frame clones only, not all of them. The profile shows around 230,000 clones, about 94% of them singletons. The chain uses TRBV7-2 and TRBJ2-5; D unresolved. Sequencing was carried out using blood. The clonotype originates from a man aged 50 to 60 in good health. CDR3 nucleotide sequence: TGTGCCAGCAGCTTAGTTAACAGAATGGAGACCCAGTACTTC. This gives the protein CASSLVNRMETQYF.